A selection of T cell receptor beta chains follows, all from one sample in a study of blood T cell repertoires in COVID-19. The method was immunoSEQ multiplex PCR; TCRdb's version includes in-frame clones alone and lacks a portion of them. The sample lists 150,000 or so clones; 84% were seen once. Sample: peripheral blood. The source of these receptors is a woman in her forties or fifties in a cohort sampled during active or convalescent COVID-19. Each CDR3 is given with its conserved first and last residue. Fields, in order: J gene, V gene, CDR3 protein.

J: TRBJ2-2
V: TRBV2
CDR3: CASTSDRELFF

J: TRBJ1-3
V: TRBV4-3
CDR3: CASSQDWGGSGNTIYF

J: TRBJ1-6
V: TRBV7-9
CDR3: CASRETELYNSPLHF

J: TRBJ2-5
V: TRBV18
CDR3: CASSPRHQETQYF

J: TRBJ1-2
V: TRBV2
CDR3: CASSTDRVYGYTF

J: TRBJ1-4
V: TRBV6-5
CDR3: CASSLAMANEKLFF

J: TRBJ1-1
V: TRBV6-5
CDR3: CASRITPNTEAFF

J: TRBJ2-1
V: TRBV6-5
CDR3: CASPASGGVGQFF

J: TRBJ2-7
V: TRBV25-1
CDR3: CASSDGGFMYEQYF

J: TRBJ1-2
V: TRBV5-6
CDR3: CASIPGWGVEGVYGYTF

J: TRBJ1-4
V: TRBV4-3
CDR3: CASSQEFGSSATNEKLFF

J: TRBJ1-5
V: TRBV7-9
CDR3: CASSLEGRVAQHF

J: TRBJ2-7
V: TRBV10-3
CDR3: CAINDRGDDEQYF

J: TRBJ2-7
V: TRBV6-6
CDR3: CASSPPGQGAHEQYF

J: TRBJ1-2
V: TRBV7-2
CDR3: CASSSYLVGDDGYTF

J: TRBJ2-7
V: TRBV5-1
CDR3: CASSFERGDFYEQYF

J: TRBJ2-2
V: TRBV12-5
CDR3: CASGLVPTGRNGELFF

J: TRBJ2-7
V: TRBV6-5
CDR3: CASRDMGQNLYEQYF

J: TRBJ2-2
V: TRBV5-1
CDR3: CASSITSGGAGELFF

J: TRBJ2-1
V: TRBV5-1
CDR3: CASSLQGGGTSHNEQFF

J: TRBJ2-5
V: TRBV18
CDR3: CASSPVGGFQETQYF

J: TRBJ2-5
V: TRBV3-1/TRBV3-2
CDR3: CASSQRLAGGEETQYF